This record looks at one T cell receptor beta chain sequence and its context. Its target is unknown. The data were taken from a study of T cell responses to AZD1222 COVID-19 vaccine. Study-level points and caveats: Every sample of the repertoires postdated the peak T cell response. Epitopes outside B.1.351 and B.1.1.7 mutated regions reportedly drew nearly half of spike TCRs. Donors were largely white British and mainly female; clonal diversity was possibly underestimated.

Assay: immunoSEQ multiplex PCR; the TCRdb copy retains only in-frame clones and omits some. This sample has 140,000 to 150,000 clones; roughly 91% occur once, and the top ten carry about 2%. Sequencing was performed on peripheral blood, taken 28 days after the second AZD1222 dose. The receptor was isolated from an adult who received the AZD1222 COVID-19 vaccine.

CDR3: CASSPRDDSGNTIYF. CDR3 bases: TGTGCCAGCTCACCCCGGGACGACTCTGGAAACACCATATATTTT. The chain links TRBV18 to TRBJ1-3, with D tentatively TRBD1 (5 bases). V was pared by 3 bases and J by 0 bases, with 9 bases between. This CDR3 has 15 amino acids. CDR1 is KGHSH and CDR2 is LQKENI in the germline V gene. Variable domain in full (rest from reference TRBV18 and TRBJ1-3): NAGVMQNPRHLVRRRGQEARLRCSPMKGHSHVYWYRQLPEEGLKFMVYLQKENIIDESGMPKERFSAEFPKEGPSILRIQQVVRGDSAAYFCASSPRDDSGNTIYFGEGSWLTVV.